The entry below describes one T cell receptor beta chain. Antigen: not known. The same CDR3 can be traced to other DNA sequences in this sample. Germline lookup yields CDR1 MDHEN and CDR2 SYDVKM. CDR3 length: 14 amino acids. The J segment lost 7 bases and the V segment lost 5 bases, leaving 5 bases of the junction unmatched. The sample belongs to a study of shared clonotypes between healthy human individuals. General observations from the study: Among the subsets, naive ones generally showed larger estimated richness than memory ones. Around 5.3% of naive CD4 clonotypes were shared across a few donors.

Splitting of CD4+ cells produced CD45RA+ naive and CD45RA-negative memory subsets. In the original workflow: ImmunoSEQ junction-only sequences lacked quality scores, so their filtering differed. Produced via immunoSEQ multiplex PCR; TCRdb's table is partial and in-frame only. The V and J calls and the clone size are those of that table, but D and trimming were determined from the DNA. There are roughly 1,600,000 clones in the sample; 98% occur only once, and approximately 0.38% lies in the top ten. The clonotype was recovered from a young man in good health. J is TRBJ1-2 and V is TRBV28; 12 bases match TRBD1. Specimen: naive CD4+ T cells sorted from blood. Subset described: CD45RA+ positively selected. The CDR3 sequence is CASSPGQGARGYTF. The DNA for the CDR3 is TGTGCCAGCAGTCCGGGACAGGGGGCTCGTGGCTACACCTTC.